This T cell receptor (beta chain) was sequenced for a study of breast tumors, draining lymph nodes, adjacent tissues (dated by TCRdb to the mid-2010s). At the level of the whole study: TCR beta repertoires were compared across tumor, adjacent nontumor tissue and axillary lymph nodes obtained from breast cancer patients. In human breast cancer, the study set out to evaluate how tumor, surrounding tissue and draining lymph node repertoires relate to one another and whether T cells may move between these sites.

This clonotype was counted at least ten times. Its antigen remains undetermined. No clone much larger than this one lies a single base away; base qualities are absent. What the authors observed across the whole study: The similarity between tumor and nontumor tissue repertoires was significantly greater in luminal-like breast cancer than in basal-like breast cancer. Tumor T-cell repertoires showed less diversity than lymph node repertoires and more diversity than nontumor tissue repertoires, and tumor T-cell repertoires showed preferential V and J gene usage. The data were considered consistent with most tumor T cells being derived from the lymph node and subsequently expanding within tumor tissue. The conclusion that tumor T cells originate in lymph nodes was framed as consistent with a hypothesis rather than directly demonstrated.

From its cysteine to its phenylalanine, the CDR3 spans 15 amino acids. The DNA shown is the 45-base CDR3, in frame from base 1. V is reduced by 2 bases and J by 0 bases, leaving a spacing of 8 bases between them. CDR1 SGHTA and CDR2 FQGNSA were looked up in the germline V gene. Reads for this sample came from an Illumina HiSeq 2000. Multiplex PCR amplification was used to generate the TCR beta chain libraries. The amplified TCR beta chain products were analyzed by high-throughput sequencing. TCRdb passed the public sequencing reads through fastp at Q25 and MiXCR, retaining productive beta sequences. Identical CDR3 protein sequences are pooled into one entry, listed with their most common genes and DNA. Here the sample has some 140,000 distinct CDR3 sequences; about a fifth occur a single time. Clones ranked in the top ten supply around 2.6% of the sample. The axillary draining lymph nodes of breast cancer patients were the source of the lymph node samples.

Sequences were obtained from axillary lymph node tissue. Recombination linked TRBV7-2 to TRBJ1-5; the D gene is unclear. The receptor's source is a female donor with breast cancer. Some clones in this sample may be carry-over from other donors' samples. The CDR3 protein is CASSLSVNSNQPQHF. The nucleotide sequence reads as follows: TGTGCCAGCAGCTTATCGGTTAATAGCAATCAGCCCCAGCATTTT.